This T cell receptor beta chain was recorded in a study of early T cells in non-severe SARS-CoV-2 infection. This clonotype was seen repeatedly, ten times or more. TCRdb passed the 5' RACE reads through MiXCR, listing each CDR3 protein once. The sample shows some 48,000 distinct CDR3 sequences, roughly 6.2% of them seen only once. The CDR3 spans 13 residues. Germline CDR1 is SNHLY and CDR2 is FYNNEI. Losses at the gene ends were 10 bases for V and 6 bases for J; bases not matched to a gene: 7. The origin of this receptor is an adult who was a healthcare worker with PCR-confirmed SARS-CoV-2 infection or an uninfected control (not recorded which). The material was whole blood, obtained at baseline. This chain connects TRBV2 to TRBJ2-7; 12 nucleotides line up with TRBD2. CDR3 in DNA: TGTGCCACCTTGACTAGCGGGAGACCCGAGCAGTACTTC. Protein product: CATLTSGRPEQYF. Full variable domain (outside the CDR3, taken from reference TRBV2 and TRBJ2-7): EPEVTQTPSHQVTQMGQEVILRCVPISNHLYFYWYRQILGQKVEFLVSFYNNEISEKSEIFDDQFSVERPDGSNFTLKIRSTKLEDSAMYFCATLTSGRPEQYFGPGTRLTVT.